Presented here are 24 T cell receptor beta chains from one specimen sequenced in a study of cytomegalovirus exposure and HLA in healthy donors. Researchers ran the PCR with 60 Vbeta and 13 Jbeta primers. Libraries were prepared by immunoSEQ multiplex PCR; TCRdb keeps only in-frame clonotypes and omits some of them. The top ten clones hold about 4.3% of a sample with roughly 100,000 clones, nearly 65% of them seen once. Sequencing used PBMCs. The receptors come from a human donor in good health.

The sample holds a few counts of this clone. The rearrangement uses TRBV7-2 and TRBJ2-1, with 9 bases aligning to TRBD2. There are 15 residues in the CDR3. Germline CDR1 SGHTA, CDR2 FQGNSA. Trimming cost V 2 bases and J 3 bases; bases outside gene matches: 2. The CDR3 spells CASSLLAGNYNEQFF. The DNA for the CDR3 is TGTGCCAGCAGCTTACTAGCGGGAAACTACAATGAGCAGTTCTTC.

V is TRBV19 and J is TRBJ1-1; the D gene is possibly TRBD1 (6 bases). In germline, CDR1 is LNHDA, CDR2 SQIVND (reference sequence). V shed 7 bases and J shed 6 bases, with 18 bases lying between them. CDR3 size: 14 residues. This chain's CDR3 is CASTEYPSGAEAFF. In DNA form, the CDR3 reads TGTGCCAGTACCGAATATCCGTCAGGGGCTGAAGCTTTCTTT.

In this sample, this clone turned up a few times. The rearrangement joins TRBV5-1 to TRBJ1-4; perhaps TRBD1 as D (5 bases). Germline CDR1 is SGHRS and CDR2 is YFSETQ. Trimming cost V 3 bases and J 4 bases, with 22 bases left between them. The CDR3 length is 18 residues. The CDR3 spells CASSSGLVSRGVNEKLFF. The CDR3 DNA reads as TGCGCCAGCAGCTCCGGGTTGGTGTCACGGGGGGTTAATGAAAAACTGTTTTTT.

For this clone: One end of the junction does not line up with germline, which may come from a read error. The rearrangement links TRBV6-5 to TRBJ1-3; unclear D gene. CDR3 length equals 13 residues. Per germline, CDR1 MNHEY and CDR2 SVGAGI. Written as DNA, the CDR3 is TGTGCCAGCAGTCGGAGCGCTGGTAACACCATATATTTT. Its protein product is CASSRSAGNTIYF.

The chain combines TRBV6-6 with TRBJ1-4, with 9 bases that match TRBD1. With V trimmed by 5 bases and J by 3 bases, 1 base remained unmatched. There are 14 residues in the CDR3. Germline CDR1 MNHNY, CDR2 SVGAGI (reference sequence). The CDR3 loop is CASSDRGSNEKLFF. In DNA, the CDR3 is TGTGCCAGCAGTGACAGGGGGTCTAATGAAAAACTGTTTTTT.

This clone was detected a few times. This chain links TRBV29-1 with TRBJ2-2; D call uncertain. The CDR3 covers 15 residues. Germline V gene lookup returns CDR1 SQVTM and CDR2 ANQGSEA. Trimming removed 1 base from V and 0 bases from J, with 9 bases in between. The CDR3 protein is CSVEGSSANTGELFF. DNA of the CDR3: TGCAGCGTTGAAGGGTCCAGTGCGAACACCGGGGAGCTGTTTTTT.

The CDR3 DNA is TGTGCCAGTAGTCAAAAGCGGGGAGATACGCAGTATTTT. As protein: CASSQKRGDTQYF. This chain uses TRBV19 with TRBJ2-3; 7 nucleotides align to TRBD2. J gave up 5 bases and V 5 bases, and 4 bases lay outside the gene matches. CDR3 size: 13 residues. Germline V gene sequence: CDR1 LNHDA, CDR2 SQIVND (reference sequence).

This clone showed up just a few times. The chain couples TRBV5-1 to TRBJ1-1; D not certain. Per the germline V gene, CDR1 is SGHRS and CDR2 is YFSETQ. This CDR3 spans 14 amino acids. The germline V and J ends were trimmed by 1 base and 4 bases, with 11 bases remaining between them. CDR3: CASSLQSGFTEAFF. CDR3 in DNA: TGCGCCAGCAGCTTGCAATCCGGGTTCACTGAAGCTTTCTTT.

The CDR3 is CASSWTGSGQSSYEQYF. CDR3 DNA sequence: TGTGCCAGCAGTTGGACAGGGTCCGGCCAAAGCTCCTACGAGCAGTACTTC. The rearrangement joins TRBV28 to TRBJ2-7; 8 bases agree with TRBD1. Germline trimming cut 4 bases from V and 0 bases from J; bases unmatched to any gene: 11. Germline V gives CDR1 MDHEN, CDR2 SYDVKM. This CDR3 is 17 amino acids long.

The V call is TRBV27, the J call TRBJ2-7; D is possibly TRBD2 (5 bases). The CDR3 totals 14 residues. The V gene's germline CDR1 is MNHEY and CDR2 SMNVEV (reference sequence). The V end lost 3 bases, the J end lost 3 bases, and 12 bases lay between the germline ends. In DNA form, the CDR3 reads TGTGCCAGCAGTTTCCGAGGGAGAGGCTACGAGCAGTACTTC. It is translated as CASSFRGRGYEQYF.

This chain uses TRBV7-2 with TRBJ2-7, with TRBD2 identical over 12 bases. The CDR3 loop spans 16 amino acids. Germline loops: CDR1 SGHTA, CDR2 FQGNSA. V lost 6 bases to trimming and J lost 2 bases; unmatched junction nucleotides: 8. CDR3 protein: CASSQTLAGGTYEQYF. The CDR3 coding sequence is TGTGCCAGCAGTCAAACACTAGCGGGAGGTACCTACGAGCAGTACTTC.

This chain joins TRBV28 and TRBJ1-1, with a weak D call TRBD1 (5 bases). The CDR3 length is 14 residues. Trimming took off 5 bases at V and 0 bases at J, with 10 bases between the two ends. Germline CDR1 MDHEN, CDR2 SYDVKM. CDR3 nucleotide sequence: TGTGCCAGCAGTATACACAGGATGAACACTGAAGCTTTCTTT. Its protein product is CASSIHRMNTEAFF. The full variable domain, rest sourced from reference TRBV28 and TRBJ1-1, is DVKVTQSSRYLVKRTGEKVFLECVQDMDHENMFWYRQDPGLGLRLIYFSYDVKMKEKGDIPEGYSVSREKKERFSLILESASTNQTSMYLCASSIHRMNTEAFFGQGTRLTVV.

This clone has only a few counts. V and J are TRBV7-9 and TRBJ2-5, with TRBD2 identical over 10 bases. Germline CDR1 and CDR2: SEHNR and FQNEAQ (reference sequence). Unmatched junction bases numbered 13, after V lost 2 bases and J lost 4 bases. This CDR3 spans 18 amino acids. Here the CDR3 DNA reads TGTGCCAGCAGCTTATTTCTAGCGGGAGCTGTAGCTCGAGAGACCCAGTACTTC. Translation: CASSLFLAGAVARETQYF. Full variable domain (rest looked up from reference TRBV7-9 and TRBJ2-5): DTGVSQNPRHKITKRGQNVTFRCDPISEHNRLYWYRQTLGQGPEFLTYFQNEAQLEKSRLLSDRFSAERPKGSFSTLEIQRTEQGDSAMYLCASSLFLAGAVARETQYFGPGTRLLVL.

The rearrangement uses TRBV7-8 and TRBJ2-7, with 10 bases fitting TRBD2. CDR3 length equals 15 residues. Per the germline V gene, CDR1 is SGHVS and CDR2 is FQNEAQ. V dropped 4 bases and J dropped 5; count of bases not matched to a gene: 8. For the CDR3, the DNA is TGTGCCAGCAGCTCCCGGGCCCTAGCGGGAGACGAGCAGTACTTC. This encodes CASSSRALAGDEQYF.

The sample holds a few counts of this clone. CDR3 residues: CASSSTARGAYYEQYF. For the CDR3, the DNA is TGTGCCAGCAGTTCGACCGCCAGGGGGGCCTACTACGAGCAGTACTTC. This chain connects TRBV28 to TRBJ2-7, with D perhaps TRBD1 (7 bases). CDR3 size: 16 residues. Between the trimmed V and J ends, which lost 4 bases and 3 bases, there was a span of 19 bases. Germline-derived CDR1 and CDR2 are MDHEN and SYDVKM.

As for this clone: The germline gene is not matched at one end of the junction; a read error may be the cause. The V and J genes are TRBV5-6 and TRBJ2-2, with 7 bases matching TRBD2. CDR1 and CDR2 from the germline V gene are SGHDT and YYEEEE. The CDR3 contains 18 residues. This CDR3 is CASSLYSSGGSITRELFF. Here the CDR3 DNA reads TGTGCCAGCAGCTTGTATTCTTCCGGGGGGTCTATCACCAGGGAGCTGTTTTTT.

The J gene is TRBJ1-3, the V gene TRBV2; 9 bases map to TRBD1. Trimming at V came to 7 bases and at J to 0 bases, leaving 4 bases not matched to a gene. This CDR3 spans 15 amino acids. Germline V CDR1 and CDR2: SNHLY, FYNNEI. CDR3 nucleotides: TGTGCCAGCACTGGACAGGGGCACTCTGGAAACACCATATATTTT. Translating gives CASTGQGHSGNTIYF.

V and J are TRBV10-3 and TRBJ2-1; 9 nucleotides agree with TRBD2. With V trimmed by 4 bases and J by 0 bases, 4 bases remained unmatched. CDR3 length: 16 amino acids. The V gene's germline CDR1 is ENHRY and CDR2 SYGVKD. The CDR3 sequence is CAISGGGRASYNEQFF. CDR3 coding DNA: TGTGCCATCAGTGGAGGCGGGAGGGCCTCCTACAATGAGCAGTTCTTC.

The V call is TRBV2, the J call TRBJ2-7, with D perhaps matching TRBD1 (6 bases). Trimming took off 6 bases at V and 7 bases at J, with 16 bases between the two ends. CDR1 is SNHLY, CDR2 FYNNEI, per germline. The CDR3 spans 13 residues. The CDR3 sequence is CASSGLTTGEQYF. The CDR3 DNA reads TGTGCCAGCAGCGGTCTTACTACAGGGGAGCAGTACTTC.

This chain links TRBV19 with TRBJ2-3, with TRBD2 matching 7 bases. CDR1 is LNHDA and CDR2 is SQIVND in the germline V gene (reference sequence). With 3 bases clipped from V and 2 bases from J, the junction kept 5 bases outside the gene matches. This CDR3 region has 15 residues. CDR3 DNA: TGTGCCAGTAGTATCACTAGCGCCGTCACAGATACGCAGTATTTT. Encoded protein: CASSITSAVTDTQYF.

The V call is TRBV18, the J call TRBJ2-7, with 7 bases lining up with TRBD2. Germline trimming cut 1 base from V and 0 bases from J; bases unmatched to any gene: 9. The germline V gene encodes CDR1 KGHSH and CDR2 LQKENI. This CDR3 is 17 amino acids long. The CDR3 loop is CASSPHPLAVHSYEQYF. The CDR3 DNA reads as TGTGCCAGCTCACCACATCCTCTAGCGGTGCACTCCTACGAGCAGTACTTC. The full variable domain, completed using reference TRBV18 and TRBJ2-7, is NAGVMQNPRHLVRRRGQEARLRCSPMKGHSHVYWYRQLPEEGLKFMVYLQKENIIDESGMPKERFSAEFPKEGPSILRIQQVVRGDSAAYFCASSPHPLAVHSYEQYFGPGTRLTVT.

This CDR3 reads CASNSPGREREDQPQHF. In DNA, the CDR3 is TGTGCCAGTAATAGCCCAGGCCGTGAACGGGAGGATCAGCCCCAGCATTTT. V gene TRBV19 combines with J gene TRBJ1-5; D unclear. Germline CDR1 LNHDA, CDR2 SQIVND (reference sequence). This CDR3 has 17 residues. Deletions cut 7 bases from V and 5 bases from J, with 24 bases between.

The chain couples TRBV5-8 to TRBJ2-7; D is unclear. CDR1 and CDR2 (germline): SGHTS, YDEGEE. This CDR3 has 15 residues. The germline V and J ends were trimmed by 0 bases and 1 base, with 11 bases remaining between them. The CDR3 reads CASSLGAGRSYEQYF. For the CDR3, the DNA is TGTGCCAGCAGCTTGGGGGCAGGAAGATCCTACGAGCAGTACTTC.

This clone was seen a handful of times. The rearrangement links TRBV13 to TRBJ2-1; 8 nucleotides align to TRBD2. Germline loops: CDR1 PRHDT, CDR2 FYEKMQ (reference sequence). V dropped 8 bases and J dropped 2; count of bases not matched to a gene: 5. CDR3 length: 14 amino acids. CDR3 in amino acids: CASQLAETYNEQFF. The DNA of the CDR3 is TGTGCCAGCCAACTAGCGGAGACCTACAATGAGCAGTTCTTC.